The 19 T cell receptor beta chains given below trace back to one sample, sequenced in a study of PD-1 blockade in classical Hodgkin lymphoma. Assay used: immunoSEQ multiplex PCR; TCRdb lists only in-frame clones, some missing. Of under 100,000 clones in the sample, 75% to 90% were seen once. Every single patient, without exception, relapsed after autologous stem cell transplantation, and brentuximab vedotin exposure varied. Sequencing was performed on peripheral blood mononuclear cells (PBMCs), taken at baseline. These receptors were taken from a human donor with classical Hodgkin lymphoma.

In regard to this clone: The sample has other DNA sequences that encode this CDR3 too. The DNA of the CDR3 is TGTGCCAGTAGTATTAGCTCTCTACTCAGCTACGAGCAGTACTTC. The encoded protein is CASSISSLLSYEQYF. The chain uses TRBV19 and TRBJ2-7; D gene unclear. The CDR3 has 15 residues. In germline, CDR1 is LNHDA, CDR2 SQIVND (reference sequence). Trimming removed 3 bases from V and 3 bases from J, with 15 bases in between.

This chain connects TRBV30 to TRBJ2-1; a possible D gene is TRBD2 (5 bases). The CDR3 extends over 13 amino acids. Trimming pared 1 base from V and 8 bases from J, leaving 12 bases between. The germline gives CDR1 GTSNPN, CDR2 SVGIG (reference sequence). The CDR3 is CAWSGGNWDEQFF. For the CDR3, the DNA is TGTGCCTGGAGTGGAGGGAACTGGGATGAGCAGTTCTTC.

The V gene is TRBV19, the J gene TRBJ1-4; a weak D match, TRBD1 (5 bases). This CDR3 is built from 14 residues. Trimming took off 1 base at V and 6 bases at J, with 9 bases between the two ends. CDR1 LNHDA and CDR2 SQIVND come from the germline V gene (reference sequence). CDR3 residues: CASSIVGGDEKLFF. CDR3 in DNA: TGTGCCAGTAGTATAGTTGGAGGGGATGAAAAACTGTTTTTT.

V usage is TRBV6-1 and J usage is TRBJ2-1, with 7 bases matching TRBD1. The germline V gene encodes CDR1 MNHNS and CDR2 SASEGT. The CDR3 has 15 amino acids. The junction had 4 bases not matched to a gene; V was cut back by 5 bases and J by 0 bases. CDR3 in amino acids: CASSKDRPSYNEQFF. Here the CDR3 DNA reads TGTGCCAGCAGTAAGGACAGGCCCTCCTACAATGAGCAGTTCTTC.

The chain has TRBV6-1 and TRBJ2-5, with D maybe TRBD1 (5 bases). The V gene lost 8 bases and the J gene lost 7 bases, with 20 bases spanning the gap. This CDR3 has 14 residues. Germline assignment: CDR1 MNHNS and CDR2 SASEGT. The CDR3 sequence: CASRFGASRGTQYF. CDR3 nucleotide sequence: TGTGCCAGCCGGTTTGGGGCCTCCCGTGGGACCCAGTACTTC.

The V gene is TRBV5-6, the J gene TRBJ2-7, with 7 positions matching TRBD2. J lost 3 bases, V lost 7 bases, and 10 bases had no gene match. Germline assignment: CDR1 SGHDT and CDR2 YYEEEE. The CDR3 consists of 14 residues. CDR3 nucleotide sequence: TGTGCCAGCGGATCATCTAGCGGCGACTACGAGCAGTACTTC. Translated, it gives CASGSSSGDYEQYF.

The V call is TRBV7-2, the J call TRBJ1-1; D possibly corresponds to TRBD1 (5 bases). Trimming cost V 3 bases and J 8 bases, with 19 bases left between them. The germline V gene encodes CDR1 SGHTA and CDR2 FQGNSA. The CDR3 covers 15 residues. CDR3 amino acids: CASSFLRTTPGEAFF. The CDR3 nucleotides read TGTGCCAGCAGCTTCCTTCGGACAACCCCTGGAGAAGCTTTCTTT.

V gene TRBV9 combines with J gene TRBJ2-3; 12 bases are shared with TRBD2. CDR3 size: 15 residues. V lost 0 bases, J lost 4 bases, and 0 bases stayed unmatched. Per the germline V gene, CDR1 is SGDLS and CDR2 is YYNGEE. CDR3 residues: CASSVGLAGADTQYF. Written as DNA, the CDR3 is TGTGCCAGCAGCGTAGGACTAGCGGGAGCAGATACGCAGTATTTT.

The chain couples TRBV7-2 to TRBJ2-5; 12 bases match TRBD1. This CDR3 contains 14 residues. V trimming: 5 bases; J trimming: 5 bases; junction bases outside the gene matches: 3. The V gene's germline CDR1 is SGHTA and CDR2 FQGNSA. Here the CDR3 reads CASSRDRGQETQYF. The CDR3 DNA follows: TGTGCCAGCAGCCGGGACAGGGGGCAGGAGACCCAGTACTTC.

The chain joins TRBV5-1 to TRBJ2-7, with 8 bases fitting TRBD2. Germline V gene sequence: CDR1 SGHRS, CDR2 YFSETQ. The CDR3 runs to 14 residues. Trimming removed 6 bases from V and 4 bases from J; junction bases left unmatched: 9. The CDR3 sequence is CASKSELAAYEQYF. The CDR3 DNA reads TGCGCCAGCAAGTCTGAACTAGCGGCATACGAGCAGTACTTC.

The rearrangement uses TRBV28 and TRBJ1-5; D is uncertain. Germline V CDR1 and CDR2: MDHEN, SYDVKM. Trimming took 5 bases from V and 4 from J, leaving 18 bases between them. The CDR3 has 16 amino acids. For the CDR3, the DNA is TGTGCCAGCAGTCCACAATTATCAAGTGGGAATCAGCCCCAGCATTTT. The encoded protein is CASSPQLSSGNQPQHF.

This clone has a handful of counts. The V gene is TRBV29-1, the J gene TRBJ2-1; 13 bases map to TRBD2. The germline CDR1 and CDR2 sequences are SQVTM and ANQGSEA. The CDR3 runs to 14 residues. J was trimmed by 10 bases and V by 6 bases; bases with no gene match: 9. For the CDR3, the DNA is TGCAGCGTCGTCGGACTAGCGGGAGACCGAGAGCAGTTCTTC. This sequence encodes CSVVGLAGDREQFF.

The J gene is TRBJ2-7, the V gene TRBV7-6; D remains ambiguous. Germline V gene lookup returns CDR1 SGHVS and CDR2 FNYEAQ. The ends were cut back, 5 bases at V and 5 bases at J, with 10 bases in the middle. The CDR3 runs to 12 residues. The CDR3 reads CASSTNRHEQYF. The CDR3 DNA sequence: TGTGCCAGCAGCACGAACAGACACGAGCAGTACTTC.

The V and J genes are TRBV11-2 and TRBJ2-3; D is unclear. Trimming took off 2 bases at V and 2 bases at J, with 8 bases between the two ends. Per the germline V gene, CDR1 is SGHAT and CDR2 is FQNNGV. CDR3 length equals 14 residues. CDR3 loop: CASSLLFTTDTQYF. The CDR3 DNA follows: TGTGCCAGCAGCTTATTGTTTACCACAGATACGCAGTATTTT.

This clone has only a few counts. The chain joins TRBV5-4 to TRBJ2-2, with D possibly TRBD2 on 5 matching bases. The germline V and J ends were trimmed by 6 bases and 1 base, with 13 bases remaining between them. CDR3 length equals 15 residues. Germline values: CDR1 SGHNT, CDR2 YYREEE (reference sequence). The CDR3 sequence: CASTTGSRNTGELFF. The CDR3 DNA sequence: TGTGCCAGCACCACGGGGTCGAGGAACACCGGGGAGCTGTTTTTT.

This clone has ten or more counts. The sample has other DNA sequences that encode this CDR3 too. J is TRBJ1-2 and V is TRBV11-2, with 9 nucleotides matching TRBD1. Germline V gives CDR1 SGHAT, CDR2 FQNNGV. The J segment lost 6 bases and the V segment lost 5 bases, leaving 7 bases of the junction unmatched. The CDR3 spans 14 residues. The CDR3 protein is CASSPTGGRDGYTF. DNA for the CDR3: TGTGCCAGCAGCCCAACAGGGGGCCGGGATGGCTACACCTTC. Filled out from reference TRBV11-2 and TRBJ1-2, the complete variable domain reads EAGVAQSPRYKIIEKRQSVAFWCNPISGHATLYWYQQILGQGPKLLIQFQNNGVVDDSQLPKDRFSAERLKGVDSTLKIQPAKLEDSAVYLCASSPTGGRDGYTFGSGTRLTVV.

This clone was seen more than once but under ten times. The genes are TRBV15 and TRBJ2-1; 7 positions agree with TRBD1. CDR1 is LNHNV, CDR2 YYDKDF, per germline (reference sequence). The V segment lost 1 base and the J segment 1 base; nucleotides outside the gene matches: 7. This CDR3 spans 17 amino acids. The CDR3 nucleotides read TGTGCCACCAGCAGAGTAGGAGGCAGGGGGTCCTACAATGAGCAGTTCTTC. Encoded protein: CATSRVGGRGSYNEQFF.

The J gene is TRBJ2-3, the V gene TRBV6-6; 7 bases agree with TRBD2. CDR3 size: 15 residues. Germline CDR1 is MNHNY and CDR2 is SVGAGI (reference sequence). The J segment lost 1 base and the V segment lost 6 bases, leaving 7 bases of the junction unmatched. The CDR3 coding sequence is TGTGCCAGCAGACGACTAGCTATTCGCACAGATACGCAGTATTTT. Translation gives CASRRLAIRTDTQYF.

The rearrangement uses TRBV5-1 and TRBJ2-7; D is perhaps TRBD1 or TRBD2 (5 bases each). Looked up from germline, CDR1 is SGHRS and CDR2 is YFSETQ. Trimming stripped 0 bases from V and 3 bases from J, with 16 bases between. The CDR3 extends over 16 amino acids. CDR3 loop: CASSLEYGTAYYEQYF. For the CDR3, the DNA is TGCGCCAGCAGCTTGGAATACGGGACGGCCTACTACGAGCAGTACTTC.